This entry features one T cell receptor (beta chain) sequence. The sample comes from a study of OX40 agonist ivuxolimab in advanced cancers. Study summary: Anti-PD-1, anti-PD-L1 or anti-CTLA-4 therapy given earlier was allowed, and roughly 40% had some.

Assay: immunoSEQ multiplex PCR; the TCRdb copy retains only in-frame clones and omits some. The sample records roughly 25,000 clones, 70% to 90% being singletons. Per the germline V gene, CDR1 is SGHAT and CDR2 is FQNNGV. This CDR3 comprises 17 residues. V trimming: 0 bases; J trimming: 10 bases; junction bases outside the gene matches: 13. The sequenced sample was CD4+ or CD8+ T cells sorted from blood, obtained in a trial of the OX40 agonist ivuxolimab. The sequence came from an adult with an advanced solid tumor such as melanoma, head and neck, liver or kidney cancer. The chain carries TRBV11-2 and TRBJ2-1; 9 positions match TRBD2. The CDR3 protein is CASSLESWTSVQWEQFF. DNA of the CDR3: TGTGCCAGCAGCTTAGAGAGTTGGACTAGCGTTCAATGGGAGCAGTTCTTC.